The rows below give T cell receptor beta chains drawn from one sample of a study of T cell changes during pregnancy in multiple sclerosis. Repertoires were generated with immunoSEQ multiplex PCR, while TCRdb's copy carries only in-frame clones and drops some. The sample has about 49,000 clones, 80% to 95% seen once; the top ten hold around 0.89%. The sequences come from peripheral blood, collected after pregnancy. Source of these receptors: a female donor with multiple sclerosis, enrolled in a pregnancy study. Each CDR3 is given with its conserved first and last residue. Each record gives: J gene, V gene, clone size, D gene, CDR3 length, CDR3 DNA, CDR3 protein. The D gene is left open where the match is weak. Rows may omit the clone size; those that give it use once, few, many or a size class.

j_call: TRBJ2-7
v_call: TRBV5-6
clone_size: NA
d_call: NA
cdr3_length: 14
cdr3_nt: TGTGCCAGCAGCGGGCTGACAGCTTACTACGAGCAGTACTTC
cdr3_aa: CASSGLTAYYEQYF

j_call: TRBJ1-2
v_call: TRBV5-6
clone_size: NA
d_call: TRBD1
cdr3_length: 14
cdr3_nt: TGTGCCAGCAGCTTGGGACAGGGTAGCTATGGCTACACCTTC
cdr3_aa: CASSLGQGSYGYTF

j_call: TRBJ2-7
v_call: TRBV9
clone_size: NA
d_call: NA
cdr3_length: 13
cdr3_nt: TGTGCCAGCAGCGAGGGACTGGGCTACGAGCAGTACTTC
cdr3_aa: CASSEGLGYEQYF

j_call: TRBJ1-2
v_call: TRBV19
clone_size: NA
d_call: NA
cdr3_length: 15
cdr3_nt: TGTGCCAGTAGTATCCACGGACAGTTGGCGGCCGGCTACACCTTC
cdr3_aa: CASSIHGQLAAGYTF

j_call: TRBJ2-1
v_call: TRBV9
clone_size: NA
d_call: TRBD2
cdr3_length: 16
cdr3_nt: TGTGCCAGCAGCGTAGTAGCGGGGGGGGCCTACAATGAGCAGTTCTTC
cdr3_aa: CASSVVAGGAYNEQFF

j_call: TRBJ1-2
v_call: TRBV27
clone_size: once
d_call: TRBD1
cdr3_length: 18
cdr3_nt: TGTGCCAGCAGTTCACACCCCGGGACAGGGGGCTCCAACTATGGCTACACCTTC
cdr3_aa: CASSSHPGTGGSNYGYTF

j_call: TRBJ2-3
v_call: TRBV5-8
clone_size: once
d_call: NA
cdr3_length: 16
cdr3_nt: TGTGCCAGCAGCTTGGCTCTAGAAACGGGAACAGATACGCAGTATTTT
cdr3_aa: CASSLALETGTDTQYF

j_call: TRBJ1-3
v_call: TRBV7-8
clone_size: NA
d_call: NA
cdr3_length: 17
cdr3_nt: TGTGCCAGCAGCTTACGTCTTTCGGGGAGCTCTGGAAACACCATATATTTT
cdr3_aa: CASSLRLSGSSGNTIYF

j_call: TRBJ1-5
v_call: TRBV13
clone_size: once
d_call: TRBD1
cdr3_length: 16
cdr3_nt: TGTGCCAGCAGCTCCCGGACAGGGGAGAGCAATCAGCCCCAGCATTTT
cdr3_aa: CASSSRTGESNQPQHF

j_call: TRBJ2-3
v_call: TRBV11-2
clone_size: NA
d_call: NA
cdr3_length: 14
cdr3_nt: TGTGCCAGCAGCCCAGAGGATACACCAGATACGCAGTATTTT
cdr3_aa: CASSPEDTPDTQYF

j_call: TRBJ1-3
v_call: TRBV5-3
clone_size: once
d_call: NA
cdr3_length: 13
cdr3_nt: TGTGCCAGAAGCTTGGTTAGTGGAAACACCATATATTTT
cdr3_aa: CARSLVSGNTIYF

j_call: TRBJ1-5
v_call: TRBV5-6
clone_size: NA
d_call: TRBD1
cdr3_length: 15
cdr3_nt: TGTGCCAGCAGCACGGGACAGGGAAGCGGGCAGCCCCAGCATTTT
cdr3_aa: CASSTGQGSGQPQHF

j_call: TRBJ2-7
v_call: TRBV14
clone_size: NA
d_call: NA
cdr3_length: 12
cdr3_nt: TGTGCCAGCAGCCGCGGCAGGGGAGAGCAGTACTTC
cdr3_aa: CASSRGRGEQYF

j_call: TRBJ2-3
v_call: TRBV10-3
clone_size: NA
d_call: TRBD1
cdr3_length: 14
cdr3_nt: TGTGCCATCAAGGGTCAGGGGGCCGCAGATACGCAGTATTTT
cdr3_aa: CAIKGQGAADTQYF

j_call: TRBJ1-3
v_call: TRBV11-2
clone_size: NA
d_call: NA
cdr3_length: 14
cdr3_nt: TGTGCCAGCAGCTCCAGGGGTTCTGGAAACACCATATATTTT
cdr3_aa: CASSSRGSGNTIYF

j_call: TRBJ2-7
v_call: TRBV6-1
clone_size: NA
d_call: NA
cdr3_length: 14
cdr3_nt: TGTGCCAGCACCCGAAGGGAGTCCACCTACGAGCAGTACTTC
cdr3_aa: CASTRRESTYEQYF

j_call: TRBJ1-2
v_call: TRBV18
clone_size: NA
d_call: TRBD1
cdr3_length: 18
cdr3_nt: TGTGCCAGCTCACCGCTTTCGACAGGGGGAGGGTTCGGCTATGGCTACACCTTC
cdr3_aa: CASSPLSTGGGFGYGYTF

j_call: TRBJ1-5
v_call: TRBV4-3
clone_size: NA
d_call: TRBD1
cdr3_length: 15
cdr3_nt: TGCGCCAGCAGCCAAGATGGGACAGGGATTCAGCCCCAGCATTTT
cdr3_aa: CASSQDGTGIQPQHF

j_call: TRBJ2-1
v_call: TRBV18
clone_size: NA
d_call: NA
cdr3_length: 11
cdr3_nt: TGTGCCAGCTCACCGGGGAGGGAGCAGTTCTTC
cdr3_aa: CASSPGREQFF

j_call: TRBJ2-5
v_call: TRBV7-9
clone_size: NA
d_call: TRBD1
cdr3_length: 16
cdr3_nt: TGTGCCAGCAGCCCTTACCCGGGACAGGGTTTAGGGACCCAGTACTTC
cdr3_aa: CASSPYPGQGLGTQYF

j_call: TRBJ2-2
v_call: TRBV9
clone_size: NA
d_call: NA
cdr3_length: 14
cdr3_nt: TGTGCCAGCAGCGTAGGGGGCAACACCGGGGAGCTGTTTTTT
cdr3_aa: CASSVGGNTGELFF

j_call: TRBJ1-2
v_call: TRBV6-1
clone_size: NA
d_call: NA
cdr3_length: 13
cdr3_nt: TGTGCCAGCAGTGAAGCAGGGGTCTATGGCTACACCTTC
cdr3_aa: CASSEAGVYGYTF

j_call: TRBJ1-5
v_call: TRBV6-6
clone_size: NA
d_call: NA
cdr3_length: 15
cdr3_nt: TGTGCCAGCAGCCAAGGTTGGGGGGGCGATCAGCCCCAGCATTTT
cdr3_aa: CASSQGWGGDQPQHF

j_call: TRBJ2-3
v_call: TRBV7-9
clone_size: NA
d_call: TRBD1
cdr3_length: 15
cdr3_nt: TGTGCCAGCAGCGCGGACAGGGAACGTGGAGATACGCAGTATTTT
cdr3_aa: CASSADRERGDTQYF

j_call: TRBJ1-2
v_call: TRBV4-3
clone_size: NA
d_call: NA
cdr3_length: 15
cdr3_nt: TGCGCCAGCAGCCAAGAGGCAGGGGCTAACTATGGCTACACCTTC
cdr3_aa: CASSQEAGANYGYTF

j_call: TRBJ1-2
v_call: TRBV7-8
clone_size: NA
d_call: TRBD1
cdr3_length: 17
cdr3_nt: TGTGCCAGCAGCTTAGCGACAGGGTACAAGGGGGCGTATGGCTACACCTTC
cdr3_aa: CASSLATGYKGAYGYTF

j_call: TRBJ2-3
v_call: TRBV5-5
clone_size: NA
d_call: TRBD1
cdr3_length: 16
cdr3_nt: TGTGCCAGCAGCTATACCGGGACAGGGAGGGAAGATACGCAGTATTTT
cdr3_aa: CASSYTGTGREDTQYF

j_call: TRBJ1-2
v_call: TRBV9
clone_size: NA
d_call: TRBD1
cdr3_length: 12
cdr3_nt: TGTGCCAGCAGCGTTCGGACAGGTGGCTACACCTTC
cdr3_aa: CASSVRTGGYTF

j_call: TRBJ2-5
v_call: TRBV6-5
clone_size: NA
d_call: NA
cdr3_length: 14
cdr3_nt: TGTGCCAGCAGTGGAGAAAGATTCCAAGAGACCCAGTACTTC
cdr3_aa: CASSGERFQETQYF

j_call: TRBJ2-2
v_call: TRBV2
clone_size: NA
d_call: TRBD2
cdr3_length: 15
cdr3_nt: TGTGCCAGCAACCCAGCGGGGTTCAACACCGGGGAGCTGTTTTTT
cdr3_aa: CASNPAGFNTGELFF

j_call: TRBJ2-2
v_call: TRBV7-3
clone_size: NA
d_call: NA
cdr3_length: 18
cdr3_nt: TGTGCCAGCAGCTTAAGAGGTGTGTCCGGCCGGAGAACCGGGGAGCTGTTTTTT
cdr3_aa: CASSLRGVSGRRTGELFF